The next 31 T cell receptor beta chains were all read from a single sample in a study of blood T cell repertoires in COVID-19. The table came from immunoSEQ multiplex PCR; TCRdb's copy has only in-frame clones and leaves some out. The sample contains about 400,000 clones, around 92% of which appear only once. The material sequenced was peripheral blood. The receptor source for this set is a man aged 40-50 years with acute or convalescent COVID-19.

This chain links TRBV9 with TRBJ1-6; D unclear. In germline, CDR1 is SGDLS, CDR2 YYNGEE. The CDR3 loop spans 15 amino acids. V lost 0 bases and J 6 bases, leaving 10 bases between the germline ends. CDR3 in DNA: TGTGCCAGCAGCGTAGACCAGTCTCCTAATTCACCCCTCCACTTT. Translating it yields CASSVDQSPNSPLHF.

This clone was counted a single time. This chain links TRBV29-1 with TRBJ2-7; possibly TRBD2 for D (5 bases). Between the trimmed V and J ends, which lost 0 bases and 0 bases, there was a span of 9 bases. The CDR3 covers 14 residues. CDR1 SQVTM and CDR2 ANQGSEA come from the germline V gene. CDR3 sequence reads: CSVEDRGSSYEQYF. CDR3 bases: TGCAGCGTTGAAGATCGAGGGAGCTCCTACGAGCAGTACTTC.

The chain joins TRBV4-1 to TRBJ2-2, with no clear D. Germline loops: CDR1 MGHRA, CDR2 YSYEKL. V gave up 1 base and J gave up 5 bases, with 14 bases separating them. This CDR3 comprises 16 residues. The DNA for the CDR3 is TGCGCCAGCAGCCAAGTAGGTGGGCCCAGGACCGGGGAGCTGTTTTTT. Its protein is CASSQVGGPRTGELFF.

J is TRBJ1-2 and V is TRBV19; 10 bases are a match to TRBD1. This CDR3 region has 17 residues. V trimming: 4 bases; J trimming: 7 bases; junction bases outside the gene matches: 15. Germline V CDR1 and CDR2: LNHDA, SQIVND (reference sequence). Written as DNA, the CDR3 is TGTGCCAGTAGTACCCAGACCCGGGACAGGGGCCAGGGTGGCTACACCTTC. This translates into CASSTQTRDRGQGGYTF.

The V and J genes are TRBV18 and TRBJ2-7; a weak D match, TRBD2 (5 bases). Germline V gene sequence: CDR1 KGHSH, CDR2 LQKENI. The length of the CDR3 is 15 residues. Trimming pared 2 bases from V and 7 bases from J, leaving 18 bases between. Here the CDR3 reads CASSPEGRRTGEQYF. The CDR3 region has the DNA TGTGCCAGCTCACCAGAGGGAAGGCGGACTGGTGAGCAGTACTTC.

This sequence joins TRBV28 and TRBJ1-1; D call uncertain. The CDR3 contains 12 residues. Trimming shortened V by 4 bases and J by 6 bases, and 9 bases separated the two germline ends. From germline, CDR1 is MDHEN and CDR2 SYDVKM. CDR3: CASSSSGAEAFF. The CDR3 nucleotides read TGTGCCAGCAGTTCCAGCGGGGCTGAAGCTTTCTTT.

The chain is built from TRBV28 and TRBJ1-5, with 7 bases matching TRBD1. The J segment lost 1 base and the V segment lost 3 bases, leaving 3 bases of the junction unmatched. The CDR3 consists of 15 residues. CDR1 and CDR2 from the germline V gene are MDHEN and SYDVKM. The CDR3 reads CASSFRQGSNQPQHF. Here the CDR3 DNA reads TGTGCCAGCAGTTTTCGACAGGGCAGCAATCAGCCCCAGCATTTT.

The chain recombines TRBV6-6 with TRBJ1-4; D perhaps matches TRBD1 (6 bases). Trimming removed 6 bases at V and 8 bases at J, with 19 bases between. The germline CDR1 and CDR2 sequences are MNHNY and SVGAGI (reference sequence). The CDR3 has 15 residues. The CDR3 nucleotides read TGTGCCAGCAGCCCTCCTCAGGGGCCCAGCGAAAAACTGTTTTTT. It specifies CASSPPQGPSEKLFF.

V is TRBV11-3 and J is TRBJ2-1; TRBD2 matches at 14 bases. The CDR3 runs to 15 residues. CDR1 and CDR2 (germline): SGHNT, YENEEA. With V trimmed by 5 bases and J by 9 bases, 6 bases remained unmatched. CDR3 in DNA: TGTGCCAGCAGCCCAGGACTAGCGGGGGGAGGTGAGCAGTTCTTC. Translating it yields CASSPGLAGGGEQFF.

The chain uses TRBV5-4 and TRBJ2-7; a weak D match, TRBD2 (6 bases). The V gene's germline CDR1 is SGHNT and CDR2 YYREEE (reference sequence). V was trimmed by 0 bases and J by 5 bases, leaving 15 bases between them. The length of the CDR3 is 15 residues. The CDR3 here is CASSLVGRDLDEQYF. CDR3 nucleotides: TGTGCCAGCAGCTTGGTAGGGCGGGATCTCGACGAGCAGTACTTC.

The chain joins TRBV27 to TRBJ1-2; 7 nucleotides agree with TRBD1. Trimming at V came to 0 bases and at J to 4 bases, leaving 8 bases not matched to a gene. The CDR3 contains 16 residues. Per the germline V gene, CDR1 is MNHEY and CDR2 is SMNVEV (reference sequence). Here the CDR3 DNA reads TGTGCCAGCAGTTTATCGATCACAGGGGCCGGCTATGGCTACACCTTC. Translation: CASSLSITGAGYGYTF.

This clone was recorded only once. The CDR3 protein is CASSWGRDYQYTGELFF. For the CDR3, the DNA is TGTGCCAGCAGCTGGGGCCGGGACTATCAATACACCGGGGAGCTGTTTTTT. The chain combines TRBV13 with TRBJ2-2, with 7 bases aligning to TRBD2. This CDR3 has 17 residues. CDR1 and CDR2 (germline): PRHDT, FYEKMQ (reference sequence). The trim removed 4 bases at V and 3 bases at J, leaving 11 bases unmatched.

This clone was found once. J is TRBJ2-1 and V is TRBV7-3; TRBD1 matches at 11 bases. The V segment lost 5 bases and the J segment 2 bases; nucleotides outside the gene matches: 2. Germline CDR1 reads SGHTA; CDR2 reads FQGTGA. This CDR3 spans 15 amino acids. CDR3 sequence (DNA): TGTGCCAGCAGCGCGGGACAGGGGGCCTACAATGAGCAGTTCTTC. It specifies CASSAGQGAYNEQFF. Using reference TRBV7-3 and TRBJ2-1 for the parts outside the CDR3, the full variable domain is GAGVSQTPSNKVTEKGKYVELRCDPISGHTALYWYRQSLGQGPEFLIYFQGTGAADDSGLPNDRFFAVRPEGSVSTLKIQRTERGDSAVYLCASSAGQGAYNEQFFGPGTRLTVL.

This clone was counted a few times. This chain joins TRBV5-8 and TRBJ2-3; TRBD1 matches at 9 bases. The germline V gene has CDR1 SGHTS and CDR2 YDEGEE. This CDR3 region has 17 residues. With 4 bases clipped from V and 0 bases from J, the junction kept 9 bases outside the gene matches. CDR3 protein: CASSRGTGYSSTDTQYF. In nucleotides, the CDR3 is TGTGCCAGCAGCCGGGGGACAGGGTACTCTAGCACAGATACGCAGTATTTT.

This clone has just a few counts. The chain employs TRBV7-9 and TRBJ1-1; D ambiguous. The germline V gene has CDR1 SEHNR and CDR2 FQNEAQ (reference sequence). The V end lost 4 bases, the J end lost 1 base, and 16 bases lay between the germline ends. The CDR3 has 16 amino acids. CDR3 sequence (DNA): TGTGCCAGCAGCTCCCCTAGGAGGTATGGGAACACTGAAGCTTTCTTT. This sequence encodes CASSSPRRYGNTEAFF.

This clone was seen a few times. The chain has TRBV3-1 (or the pseudogene TRBV3-2) and TRBJ2-1, with D uncertain. Germline V gives CDR1 LGHDT, CDR2 YNNKEL (reference sequence). The CDR3 totals 15 residues. V was pared by 0 bases and J by 0 bases, with 6 bases between. CDR3 in amino acids: CASSQDHSSYNEQFF. CDR3 nucleotides: TGTGCCAGCAGCCAAGATCATAGCTCCTACAATGAGCAGTTCTTC.

This clone was counted only a few times. The V gene is TRBV9, the J gene TRBJ1-6; no definite D call. Germline CDR1 and CDR2: SGDLS and YYNGEE. The CDR3 loop spans 13 amino acids. The V end was cut by 0 bases, the J end by 8 bases, with 6 bases between. Here the CDR3 reads CASSVDLDSPLHF. CDR3 coding DNA: TGTGCCAGCAGCGTAGATCTTGATTCACCCCTCCACTTT.

This clone was seen just once. This chain joins TRBV4-1 and TRBJ2-7; D unclear. Between the trimmed V and J ends, which lost 1 base and 3 bases, there was a span of 10 bases. The CDR3 spans 14 residues. Germline loops: CDR1 MGHRA, CDR2 YSYEKL. CDR3 nucleotide sequence: TGCGCCAGCAGCCAAGGACTGACCGACTACGAGCAGTACTTC. Translated, it gives CASSQGLTDYEQYF.

The rearrangement links TRBV28 to TRBJ1-5; 7 bases match TRBD1. The V and J ends lost 5 bases and 2 bases, in that order; junction bases with no gene match: 6. The length of the CDR3 is 15 residues. Germline V gene data show CDR1 as MDHEN and CDR2 as SYDVKM. CDR3 loop: CASSVRTGGNQPQHF. DNA of the CDR3: TGTGCCAGCAGTGTTAGGACAGGCGGCAATCAGCCCCAGCATTTT.

The chain joins TRBV27 to TRBJ2-3, with 8 bases lining up with TRBD1. In germline, CDR1 is MNHEY, CDR2 SMNVEV (reference sequence). This CDR3 contains 16 residues. V lost 5 bases, J lost 3 bases, and 10 bases stayed unmatched. The CDR3 protein is CASSLGQGGVTDTQYF. The CDR3 nucleotides are TGTGCCAGCAGTCTCGGACAGGGTGGGGTGACAGATACGCAGTATTTT.

The V call is TRBV19, the J call TRBJ2-7; D might be TRBD2 (6 bases). The CDR3 contains 15 residues. V was clipped by 5 bases and J by 1 base, with 15 bases between them. From germline, CDR1 is LNHDA and CDR2 SQIVND (reference sequence). CDR3 residues: CASSPGMGTSYEQYF. The CDR3 coding sequence is TGTGCCAGTAGTCCCGGGATGGGGACTTCCTACGAGCAGTACTTC.

The rearrangement uses TRBV6-2 or TRBV6-3 and TRBJ1-3; no firm D call. V lost 2 bases and J 0 bases, leaving 11 bases between the germline ends. This CDR3 spans 16 amino acids. Looked up from germline, CDR1 is MNHEY and CDR2 is SVGEGT. This chain's CDR3 is CASSYRQRYSGNTIYF. The DNA for the CDR3 is TGTGCCAGCAGTTACCGCCAGCGATACTCTGGAAACACCATATATTTT.

This clone was recorded once. The rearrangement uses TRBV10-3 and TRBJ2-2, with 8 positions matching TRBD1. Germline V CDR1 and CDR2: ENHRY, SYGVKD. The CDR3 totals 14 residues. The V segment lost 2 bases and the J segment 7 bases; nucleotides outside the gene matches: 3. This CDR3 reads CAISEQGANGELFF. In DNA, the CDR3 is TGTGCCATCAGTGAGCAGGGGGCAAACGGGGAGCTGTTTTTT.

The J gene is TRBJ2-2, the V gene TRBV27; the D gene is possibly TRBD2 (6 bases). Germline CDR1 is MNHEY and CDR2 is SMNVEV (reference sequence). Trimming took 0 bases from V and 6 from J, leaving 14 bases between them. This CDR3 region has 16 residues. CDR3 protein: CASSLSLRRVAGELFF. The DNA of the CDR3 is TGTGCCAGCAGTTTATCTCTGAGGAGGGTTGCCGGGGAGCTGTTTTTT.

The chain joins TRBV10-3 to TRBJ2-7, with TRBD1 identical over 7 bases. CDR1 is ENHRY and CDR2 is SYGVKD in the germline V gene. The CDR3 extends over 15 amino acids. V lost 5 bases and J lost 2; bases outside the gene matches: 9. This CDR3 is CAISPTTGTAYEQYF. As DNA, the CDR3 is TGTGCCATCAGTCCAACCACCGGGACAGCCTACGAGCAGTACTTC.

The chain is built from TRBV2 and TRBJ1-5; no definite D call. Per germline, CDR1 SNHLY and CDR2 FYNNEI. V dropped 5 bases and J dropped 1 base, with 6 bases sitting between them. CDR3 size: 13 residues. The CDR3 bases are TGTGCCAGCAGTATCGGGAGCAATCAGCCCCAGCATTTT. It is translated as CASSIGSNQPQHF.

The V call is TRBV5-1, the J call TRBJ1-2; D perhaps matches TRBD1 (6 bases). This CDR3 comprises 17 residues. Between the trimmed V and J ends, which lost 1 base and 2 bases, there was a span of 18 bases. Germline V gene lookup returns CDR1 SGHRS and CDR2 YFSETQ. This chain's CDR3 is CASSLRAGTQTNYGYTF. In DNA form, the CDR3 reads TGCGCCAGCAGCTTGAGGGCAGGGACACAGACGAACTATGGCTACACCTTC.

This rearrangement joins TRBV29-1 to TRBJ1-1, with a possible D match to TRBD1 (5 bases). Germline CDR1 reads SQVTM; CDR2 reads ANQGSEA. CDR3 length: 13 residues. The V and J ends lost 2 bases and 4 bases respectively, with 11 bases between them. Written as DNA, the CDR3 is TGCAGCGTTGAATATAATCAGGGCACTGAAGCTTTCTTT. Protein sequence: CSVEYNQGTEAFF.

V is TRBV21-1 and J is TRBJ1-4; TRBD1, the table's D call, lacks a check against the DNA. TRBV21-1 is deemed a pseudogene. The length of the CDR3 is 18 residues. CDR3 residues: CASSKGLTGWGTNEKLFF. DNA for the CDR3: TGTGCCAGCAGCAAAGGTTTGACAGGTTGGGGAACTAATGAAAAACTGTTTTTT.

This CDR3 reads CASRLGTASNQPQHF. DNA of the CDR3: TGTGCCAGCAGACTCGGGACAGCTAGCAATCAGCCCCAGCATTTT. This rearrangement joins TRBV6-6 to TRBJ1-5, with 7 bases lining up with TRBD1. The J segment lost 0 bases and the V segment lost 6 bases, leaving 5 bases of the junction unmatched. Germline V CDR1 and CDR2: MNHNY, SVGAGI (reference sequence). CDR3 length: 15 residues.

This clone was counted between two and nine times. The chain is built from TRBV19 and TRBJ1-5, with D unclear. Trimming left V 3 bases short and J 0 bases short, with 9 bases between. This CDR3 region has 15 residues. Germline V lookup: CDR1 LNHDA, CDR2 SQIVND (reference sequence). The CDR3 DNA reads TGTGCCAGTAGTATGCAGGTTTATAGCAATCAGCCCCAGCATTTT. It codes for CASSMQVYSNQPQHF.